The 29 T cell receptor beta chains listed next were all sequenced from one sample in a study of blood T cell repertoires in COVID-19. TCRdb's copy holds only in-frame clones and misses some; the assay was immunoSEQ multiplex PCR. Seen here are some 300,000 clones, roughly 87% observed once, and the top ten hold more than 2%. The sample was peripheral blood. The receptors come from a man aged 18 to 30 with active or convalescent COVID-19.

The table lists this clone with a count of one. V usage is TRBV28 and J usage is TRBJ2-6; 9 nucleotides align to TRBD1. CDR1 MDHEN and CDR2 SYDVKM come from the germline V gene. J gave up 9 bases and V 2 bases, and 5 bases lay outside the gene matches. The CDR3 runs 15 residues. The CDR3 sequence is CASSLPGTGSNVLTF. In DNA, the CDR3 is TGTGCCAGCAGTTTACCCGGGACAGGGAGCAACGTCCTGACTTTC.

This rearrangement joins TRBV29-1 to TRBJ2-3; TRBD2 might be the D (6 bases). Trimming left V 5 bases short and J 3 bases short, with 15 bases between. The CDR3 sequence is 14 residues long. Germline values: CDR1 SQVTM, CDR2 ANQGSEA. The CDR3: CSVSPRLGTDTQYF. The CDR3 DNA reads as TGCAGCGTTTCCCCTAGACTAGGGACAGATACGCAGTATTTT.

V and J are TRBV6-5 and TRBJ1-2; 9 bases are shared with TRBD1. From germline, CDR1 is MNHEY and CDR2 SVGAGI. This CDR3 spans 14 amino acids. Trimming at V came to 6 bases and at J to 4 bases, leaving 6 bases not matched to a gene. CDR3: CASSETGGGYGYTF. The CDR3 DNA reads as TGTGCCAGCAGCGAGACAGGGGGGGGCTATGGCTACACCTTC.

The chain recombines TRBV9 with TRBJ2-1; 15 nucleotides agree with TRBD2. The CDR3 length is 16 residues. The V and J ends lost 0 bases and 8 bases, in that order; junction bases with no gene match: 3. Germline V gene data show CDR1 as SGDLS and CDR2 as YYNGEE. Here the CDR3 DNA reads TGTGCCAGCAGCGTAGTGGGACTAGCGGGAGGCGATGAGCAGTTCTTC. Translated, it gives CASSVVGLAGGDEQFF.

The V and J genes are TRBV6-1 and TRBJ1-5; D is perhaps TRBD1 (6 bases). Germline CDR1 MNHNS, CDR2 SASEGT. Trimming left V 2 bases short and J 3 bases short, with 11 bases between. There are 15 residues in the CDR3. The CDR3 bases are TGTGCCAGCAGTGAAATGGGGGCGATCAATCAGCCCCAGCATTTT. Protein: CASSEMGAINQPQHF.

This clone was found once. The chain combines TRBV15 with TRBJ1-2; possible D gene TRBD1, 5 bases. V was shortened by 1 base and J by 1 base, with 10 bases between the two germline ends. CDR1 and CDR2 (germline): LNHNV, YYDKDF (reference sequence). This CDR3 comprises 15 residues. CDR3 region: CATSRGSTDNYGYTF. The CDR3 DNA sequence: TGTGCCACCAGCAGAGGCTCGACAGATAACTATGGCTACACCTTC.

This chain uses TRBV6-2 or TRBV6-3 with TRBJ1-6; D is unclear. Germline values: CDR1 MNHEY, CDR2 SVGEGT. There are 13 residues in the CDR3. Trimming shortened V by 6 bases and J by 7 bases, and 10 bases separated the two germline ends. CDR3 nucleotide sequence: TGTGCCAGCAGACCTTATAGAAATTCACCCCTCCACTTT. The encoded protein is CASRPYRNSPLHF.

This chain joins TRBV12-3 or TRBV12-4 and TRBJ1-2; D may be TRBD1 (5 bases). The V gene lost 2 bases and the J gene lost 8 bases, with 9 bases spanning the gap. This CDR3 has 12 amino acids. The CDR3 DNA sequence: TGTGCCAGCAGTTTAAGAAGGGGAGGCTACACCTTC. As protein: CASSLRRGGYTF.

The V and J genes are TRBV3-1 (or the pseudogene TRBV3-2) and TRBJ2-6; D call uncertain. Germline lookup yields CDR1 LGHDT and CDR2 YNNKEL (reference sequence). The germline V and J ends were trimmed by 5 bases and 2 bases, with 7 bases remaining between them. The CDR3 is 14 amino acids. The CDR3 protein is CASSSLAGANVLTF. CDR3 nucleotide sequence: TGTGCCAGCAGCTCCCTCGCTGGGGCCAACGTCCTGACTTTC.

The chain recombines TRBV10-1 with TRBJ2-3, with 14 bases identical to TRBD2. CDR3 length: 20 residues. With 3 bases clipped from V and 0 bases from J, the junction kept 11 bases outside the gene matches. Germline V gene lookup returns CDR1 WNHNN and CDR2 SYGVQD (reference sequence). The CDR3 protein is CASSDGLPGLAGASTDTQYF. CDR3 DNA sequence: TGCGCCAGCAGTGACGGGCTCCCGGGACTAGCGGGGGCTAGCACAGATACGCAGTATTTT.

The chain links TRBV6-5 to TRBJ2-1, with a weak D call TRBD1 (6 bases). V shed 5 bases and J shed 9 bases, with 14 bases lying between them. The CDR3 loop spans 13 amino acids. From germline, CDR1 is MNHEY and CDR2 SVGAGI. Here the CDR3 DNA reads TGTGCCAGCAGTCAGGGGCTTAGGGGTGAGCAGTTCTTC. Translated, it gives CASSQGLRGEQFF.

The J gene is TRBJ2-2, the V gene TRBV9, with 11 bases matching TRBD2. Losses at the gene ends were 5 bases for V and 4 bases for J; bases not matched to a gene: 7. This CDR3 is built from 16 residues. Germline assignment: CDR1 SGDLS and CDR2 YYNGEE. CDR3 region: CASRRGGTSGTGELFF. The CDR3 DNA reads TGTGCCAGCAGACGAGGCGGGACTAGCGGCACCGGGGAGCTGTTTTTT.

The chain carries TRBV19 and TRBJ1-5; TRBD1 aligns across 7 bases. Germline lookup yields CDR1 LNHDA and CDR2 SQIVND (reference sequence). With V trimmed by 6 bases and J by 2 bases, 7 bases remained unmatched. CDR3 size: 15 residues. This CDR3 is CASSRNDRGNQPQHF. CDR3 coding DNA: TGTGCCAGTAGCAGAAATGACAGGGGCAATCAGCCCCAGCATTTT.

J is TRBJ1-1 and V is TRBV5-8, with a possible D match to TRBD1 (6 bases). The ends were cut back, 3 bases at V and 3 bases at J, with 18 bases in the middle. Germline-derived CDR1 and CDR2 are SGHTS and YDEGEE. The CDR3 is 16 residues long. The CDR3 loop is CASSYGGSLKDTEAFF. As DNA, the CDR3 is TGTGCCAGCAGCTATGGGGGCAGTCTCAAGGACACTGAAGCTTTCTTT.

The V gene is TRBV28, the J gene TRBJ1-2; maybe TRBD1 (5 bases). V was shortened by 9 bases and J by 8 bases, with 19 bases between the two germline ends. Per the germline V gene, CDR1 is MDHEN and CDR2 is SYDVKM. CDR3 length: 13 amino acids. CDR3: CASSRDRSGGYTF. The CDR3 DNA reads TGTGCCAGTAGCAGGGATAGATCTGGAGGCTACACCTTC.

The chain employs TRBV7-6 and TRBJ2-7; TRBD2 agrees at 9 bases. The ends lost 3 bases at V and 3 bases at J; junction bases unmatched: 6. The CDR3 length is 15 residues. In germline, CDR1 is SGHVS, CDR2 FNYEAQ. CDR3 coding DNA: TGTGCCAGCAGCTTGCGAGCGGGAGGAAACTACGAGCAGTACTTC. Protein product: CASSLRAGGNYEQYF.

On this clone: The sample contains more than one DNA sequence encoding this CDR3. The chain recombines TRBV19 with TRBJ1-6, with no clear D. This CDR3 has 13 residues. V shed 3 bases and J shed 8 bases, with 8 bases lying between them. Germline assignment: CDR1 LNHDA and CDR2 SQIVND (reference sequence). This CDR3 reads CASSIGRDSPLHF. Here the CDR3 DNA reads TGTGCCAGTAGTATCGGGAGGGATTCACCCCTCCACTTT. The entire variable domain, with the rest obtained from reference TRBV19 and TRBJ1-6, is as follows: DGGITQSPKYLFRKEGQNVTLSCEQNLNHDAMYWYRQDPGQGLRLIYYSQIVNDFQKGDIAEGYSVSREKKESFPLTVTSAQKNPTAFYLCASSIGRDSPLHFGNGTRLTVT.

The rearrangement uses TRBV29-1 and TRBJ2-1; 13 bases align to TRBD2. The CDR3 consists of 15 residues. Unmatched junction bases numbered 9, after V lost 2 bases and J lost 11 bases. Germline V CDR1 and CDR2: SQVTM, ANQGSEA. CDR3 in amino acids: CSVETSGRAGFKQFF. The CDR3 region has the DNA TGCAGCGTTGAAACTAGCGGGAGGGCCGGATTCAAGCAGTTCTTC.

This clone has only one observation. The chain combines TRBV5-6 with TRBJ2-1, with D unclear. V was trimmed by 3 bases and J by 4 bases, leaving 14 bases between them. This CDR3 is 15 amino acids long. Germline assignment: CDR1 SGHDT and CDR2 YYEEEE. CDR3 DNA sequence: TGTGCCAGCAGCTCGGCAAGACTCCCTTACAATGAGCAGTTCTTC. Translating gives CASSSARLPYNEQFF.

The V gene is TRBV5-1, the J gene TRBJ1-2, with TRBD1 matching over 9 bases. The germline gives CDR1 SGHRS, CDR2 YFSETQ. The CDR3 length is 21 residues. J gave up 1 base and V 4 bases, and 23 bases lay outside the gene matches. The CDR3 reads CASSPIPGTGGGLSSNYGYTF. The CDR3 DNA reads TGCGCCAGCAGCCCCATACCCGGCACAGGGGGCGGTCTTTCGAGTAACTATGGCTACACCTTC.

The chain's CDR3 is CASSQLASGSDEQFF. The DNA for the CDR3 is TGTGCCAGCAGCCAACTCGCTAGCGGGAGCGATGAGCAGTTCTTC. This sequence joins TRBV3-1 (or the pseudogene TRBV3-2) and TRBJ2-1, with 10 bases lining up with TRBD2. The CDR3 length is 15 residues. Germline trimming cut 2 bases from V and 8 bases from J; bases unmatched to any gene: 6. Germline V gene lookup returns CDR1 LGHDT and CDR2 YNNKEL (reference sequence).

The rearrangement joins TRBV29-1 to TRBJ2-6; 9 bases are a match to TRBD1. Germline CDR1 and CDR2: SQVTM and ANQGSEA. The V gene end was trimmed by 7 bases and the J gene end by 0 bases; junction bases not matched to a gene: 4. The length of the CDR3 is 15 residues. The chain's CDR3 is CSATGGFSGANVLTF. The CDR3 DNA is TGCAGCGCGACAGGGGGTTTCTCTGGGGCCAACGTCCTGACTTTC.

The chain has TRBV28 and TRBJ1-5, with 10 bases matching TRBD1. This CDR3 is 16 amino acids long. CDR1 MDHEN and CDR2 SYDVKM come from the germline V gene. The V segment lost 5 bases and the J segment 6 bases; nucleotides outside the gene matches: 10. The chain's CDR3 is CASSTGDRGLSQPQHF. The CDR3 DNA sequence: TGTGCCAGCAGTACAGGGGACAGGGGACTCTCTCAGCCCCAGCATTTT.

The chain combines TRBV2 with TRBJ2-7, with D perhaps TRBD2 (6 bases). Germline V gene sequence: CDR1 SNHLY, CDR2 FYNNEI. V dropped 7 bases and J dropped 0 bases, with 13 bases sitting between them. The CDR3 is made up of 14 amino acids. The CDR3, as DNA: TGTGCCAGCAAATGGGACGGGAGCTCCTACGAGCAGTACTTC. This gives the protein CASKWDGSSYEQYF.

This chain connects TRBV4-3 to TRBJ2-7; 10 bases map to TRBD2. Per the germline V gene, CDR1 is LGHNA and CDR2 is YSLEER. The V segment lost 1 base and the J segment 4 bases; nucleotides outside the gene matches: 1. This CDR3 contains 14 residues. The CDR3 DNA sequence: TGCGCCAGCAGCCAAGGGACTAGCGGTTACGAGCAGTACTTC. As protein: CASSQGTSGYEQYF.

A single count supports this clone. The chain uses TRBV4-1 and TRBJ2-7; D possibly corresponds to TRBD1 (5 bases). Trimming cost V 4 bases and J 2 bases, with 9 bases left between them. This CDR3 region has 13 residues. Germline V gene lookup returns CDR1 MGHRA and CDR2 YSYEKL. The CDR3 region has the DNA TGCGCCAGCAGCCCAACAGGTCCCTACGAGCAGTACTTC. Translated: CASSPTGPYEQYF.

This clone has only one observation. V and J are TRBV7-8 and TRBJ1-5; TRBD1 is a possible D gene (6 bases). CDR1 SGHVS and CDR2 FQNEAQ come from the germline V gene. Trimming removed 2 bases from V and 2 bases from J, with 13 bases in between. The CDR3 length is 16 residues. The CDR3 loop reads CASSLRGGPGNQPQHF. The CDR3 coding sequence is TGTGCCAGCAGCTTACGGGGGGGGCCGGGCAATCAGCCCCAGCATTTT.

The chain has TRBV7-2 and TRBJ2-2, with 11 bases matching TRBD1. Germline V gene sequence: CDR1 SGHTA, CDR2 FQGNSA. The CDR3 has 14 residues. J lost 6 bases, V lost 4 bases, and 1 base had no gene match. Written as DNA, the CDR3 is TGTGCCAGCAGCTGGGGACAGGGGGCCGGGGAGCTGTTTTTT. Protein product: CASSWGQGAGELFF.

This sequence joins TRBV10-3 and TRBJ1-6, with D tentatively TRBD1 (6 bases). Trimming cost V 3 bases and J 7 bases, with 13 bases left between them. This CDR3 contains 15 residues. Germline CDR1 and CDR2: ENHRY and SYGVKD. The CDR3: CAISDGRGLNSPLHF. In DNA, the CDR3 is TGTGCCATCAGTGACGGCAGGGGCCTGAATTCACCCCTCCACTTT.